Listed here are 6 T cell receptor beta chains from one sample, sequenced in a study of blood T cell repertoires in COVID-19. Profiling relied on immunoSEQ multiplex PCR, and the TCRdb table lists in-frame clones only, not all of them. The sample carries about 120,000 clones, about 79% recorded once. The sample comprised peripheral blood. The receptors originated from a man in his forties or fifties with active or convalescent COVID-19.

This clone was found once. The rearrangement uses TRBV28 and TRBJ1-2; 9 bases align to TRBD1. V was pared by 3 bases and J by 3 bases, with 11 bases of the junction left unmatched. Germline-derived CDR1 and CDR2 are MDHEN and SYDVKM. The CDR3 covers 17 residues. The DNA of the CDR3 is TGTGCCAGCAGTTTTAGGGACAGGGCGTATGTTGACTATGGCTACACCTTC. As protein: CASSFRDRAYVDYGYTF.

Only a few counts were recorded for this clone. The rearrangement links TRBV30 to TRBJ1-1, with D uncertain. The CDR3 contains 12 residues. Trimming took 3 bases from V and 10 from J, leaving 15 bases between them. The germline V gene encodes CDR1 GTSNPN and CDR2 SVGIG (reference sequence). In nucleotides, the CDR3 is TGTGCCTGGAGCCCTTCCAGGTTCTCAGCTTTCTTT. Its translation: CAWSPSRFSAFF.

The rearrangement uses TRBV2 and TRBJ2-7, with D maybe TRBD2 (6 bases). This CDR3 spans 13 amino acids. CDR1 is SNHLY and CDR2 is FYNNEI in the germline V gene. V lost 6 bases and J 4 bases, leaving 13 bases between the germline ends. The DNA of the CDR3 is TGTGCCAGCAGGGAGGGCGGGATATACGAGCAGTACTTC. As protein: CASREGGIYEQYF.

The chain joins TRBV7-3 to TRBJ1-2, with D possibly matching TRBD1 (5 bases). This CDR3 spans 13 amino acids. Germline assignment: CDR1 SGHTA and CDR2 FQGTGA. Trimming took off 0 bases at V and 8 bases at J, with 10 bases between the two ends. The CDR3 protein is CASSLTGVGGYTF. The DNA of the CDR3 is TGTGCCAGCAGCTTAACAGGGGTTGGAGGCTACACCTTC.

The table lists this clone with a count of one. The CDR3 nucleotides read TGTGCCAGCAGCCAAGCGGCAGGGAACACCGGGGAGCTGTTTTTT. It is translated as CASSQAAGNTGELFF. The chain has TRBV14 and TRBJ2-2; D gene uncertain. In germline, CDR1 is SGHDN, CDR2 FVKESK. The V end lost 1 base, the J end lost 1 base, and 7 bases lay between the germline ends. The CDR3 is made up of 15 amino acids.

The chain links TRBV5-1 to TRBJ2-7, with TRBD1 identical over 9 bases. CDR3 size: 16 residues. Germline CDR1 SGHRS, CDR2 YFSETQ. V lost 4 bases, J lost 0 bases, and 8 bases stayed unmatched. The CDR3: CASSLKTGGSSYEQYF. For the CDR3, the DNA is TGCGCCAGCAGCCTTAAAACAGGGGGCTCCTCCTACGAGCAGTACTTC.